Below are 11 T cell receptor beta chains sequenced from a single sample in a study of shared clonotypes between healthy human individuals. This table comes from immunoSEQ multiplex PCR, and its TCRdb copy is limited to in-frame clones, with some not included. This table holds around 1,100,000 clones, around three quarters found once. The sample comprised memory CD4+ T cells from PBMCs. Subset noted: CD45RA-negative fraction. These receptor sequences come from a man aged 18 to 29 in good health. Some clones in this sample may be carry-over from other donors' samples.

The chain combines TRBV18 with TRBJ1-1; D is possibly TRBD1 (5 bases). Trimming removed 0 bases at V and 0 bases at J, with 11 bases between. The CDR3 covers 16 residues. Germline V CDR1 and CDR2: KGHSH, LQKENI. CDR3 sequence (DNA): TGTGCCAGCTCACCACCAAGACAGCCCATGAACACTGAAGCTTTCTTT. It is translated as CASSPPRQPMNTEAFF.

V and J are TRBV5-1 and TRBJ1-4; TRBD1 matches at 8 bases. Germline-derived CDR1 and CDR2 are SGHRS and YFSETQ. V shed 3 bases, J shed 6 bases, and the junction held 4 bases outside the gene matches. The CDR3 has 14 residues. CDR3 region: CASSSTGGDEKLFF. CDR3 DNA: TGCGCCAGCAGCTCTACAGGGGGGGATGAAAAACTGTTTTTT.

The chain couples TRBV2 to TRBJ1-2; 7 bases map to TRBD1. CDR1 SNHLY and CDR2 FYNNEI come from the germline V gene. V was pared by 8 bases and J by 4 bases, with 10 bases of the junction left unmatched. The length of the CDR3 is 14 residues. This CDR3 is CASFVTGDSYGYTF. As DNA, the CDR3 is TGTGCCAGCTTTGTAACAGGGGATAGCTATGGCTACACCTTC. Drawing the rest from reference TRBV2 and TRBJ1-2, the complete variable domain is EPEVTQTPSHQVTQMGQEVILRCVPISNHLYFYWYRQILGQKVEFLVSFYNNEISEKSEIFDDQFSVERPDGSNFTLKIRSTKLEDSAMYFCASFVTGDSYGYTFGSGTRLTVV.

To note about this clone: Other DNA sequences of this sample code for an identical CDR3. V usage is TRBV6-1 and J usage is TRBJ2-5; 12 bases line up with TRBD2. The CDR3 has 14 residues. The junction had 6 bases not matched to a gene; V was cut back by 8 bases and J by 5 bases. Germline CDR1 and CDR2: MNHNS and SASEGT. CDR3 sequence: CASRLAGGRETQYF. Written as DNA, the CDR3 is TGTGCCAGCCGCCTAGCGGGAGGGCGGGAGACCCAGTACTTC.

The rearrangement uses TRBV5-6 and TRBJ2-3; 10 bases match TRBD2. Looked up from germline, CDR1 is SGHDT and CDR2 is YYEEEE. Unmatched junction bases numbered 9, after V lost 3 bases and J lost 2 bases. CDR3 length equals 17 residues. In DNA form, the CDR3 reads TGTGCCAGCAGCTGGTTCTTACTAGCGGGACCCACAGATACGCAGTATTTT. Translation: CASSWFLLAGPTDTQYF.

A word on this clone: Other nucleotide sequences from this sample produce the same CDR3. The rearrangement links TRBV30 to TRBJ1-5, with D perhaps TRBD1 (5 bases). Looked up from germline, CDR1 is GTSNPN and CDR2 is SVGIG (reference sequence). Trimming pared 1 base from V and 2 bases from J, leaving 9 bases between. The CDR3 is 14 residues long. CDR3 sequence (DNA): TGTGCCTGGAGTGCGGGGGGAGGCAATCAGCCCCAGCATTTT. As protein: CAWSAGGGNQPQHF.

The rearrangement joins TRBV4-2 to TRBJ2-7, with D possibly TRBD2 on 7 matching bases. The CDR3 loop spans 17 amino acids. Germline V gene sequence: CDR1 LGHNA, CDR2 YNFKEQ. Trimming removed 0 bases from V and 5 bases from J, with 20 bases in between. The CDR3 DNA follows: TGTGCCAGCAGCCAAGAAGGGGGGAGCGGGATTTTCCACGAGCAGTACTTC. It is translated as CASSQEGGSGIFHEQYF.

J is TRBJ2-7 and V is TRBV5-1, with D tentatively TRBD2 (6 bases). Trimming pared 4 bases from V and 5 bases from J, leaving 13 bases between. This CDR3 is 13 amino acids long. The germline V gene has CDR1 SGHRS and CDR2 YFSETQ. CDR3 DNA: TGCGCCAGCAGCCTAAGCACTAGCCACGAGCAGTACTTC. The encoded protein is CASSLSTSHEQYF.

Here the CDR3 reads CASSFVTTARGELFF. CDR3 nucleotide sequence: TGTGCCAGCAGCTTCGTGACCACTGCTAGGGGGGAGCTGTTTTTT. J is TRBJ2-2 and V is TRBV11-3, with D uncertain. CDR1 and CDR2 from the germline V gene are SGHNT and YENEEA. This CDR3 is 15 amino acids long. The germline V and J ends were trimmed by 3 bases and 8 bases, with 16 bases remaining between them.

V usage is TRBV7-3 and J usage is TRBJ2-1; maybe TRBD2 (6 bases). V lost 4 bases and J lost 9, with 16 bases in between. Germline CDR1 SGHTA, CDR2 FQGTGA. The CDR3 runs to 14 residues. The CDR3 here is CASSSGTPGIEQFF. CDR3 nucleotides: TGTGCCAGCAGCTCCGGGACTCCTGGGATTGAGCAGTTCTTC.

This CDR3 is CASSLDGRSGYTF. CDR3 bases: TGTGCCAGCAGCTTGGACGGGCGGAGTGGCTACACCTTC. The chain joins TRBV7-9 to TRBJ1-2; D uncertain. The CDR3 is made up of 13 amino acids. Trimming stripped 3 bases from V and 7 bases from J, with 12 bases between. Looked up from germline, CDR1 is SEHNR and CDR2 is FQNEAQ (reference sequence).